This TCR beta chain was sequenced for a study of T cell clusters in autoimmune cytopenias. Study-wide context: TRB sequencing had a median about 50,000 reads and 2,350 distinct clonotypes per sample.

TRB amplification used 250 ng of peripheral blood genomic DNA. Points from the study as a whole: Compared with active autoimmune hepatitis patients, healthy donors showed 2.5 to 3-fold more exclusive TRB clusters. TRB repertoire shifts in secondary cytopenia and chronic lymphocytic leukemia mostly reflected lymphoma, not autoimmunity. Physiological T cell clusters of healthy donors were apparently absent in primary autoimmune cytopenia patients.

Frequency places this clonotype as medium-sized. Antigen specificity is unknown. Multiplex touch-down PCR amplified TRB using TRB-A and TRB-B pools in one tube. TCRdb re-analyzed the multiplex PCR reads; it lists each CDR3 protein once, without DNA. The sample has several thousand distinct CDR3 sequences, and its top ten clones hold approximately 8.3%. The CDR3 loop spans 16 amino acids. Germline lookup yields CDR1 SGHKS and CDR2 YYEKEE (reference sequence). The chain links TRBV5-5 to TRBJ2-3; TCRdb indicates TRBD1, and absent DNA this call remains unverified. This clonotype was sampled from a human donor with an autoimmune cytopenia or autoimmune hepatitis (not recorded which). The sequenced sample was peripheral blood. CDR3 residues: CASSVGTGLSTDTQYF.